What follows are 15 T cell receptor beta chains derived from one specimen sequenced in a study of blood T cell repertoires in COVID-19. Data came from immunoSEQ multiplex PCR; TCRdb stores just in-frame clones and leaves some out. This sample has 150,000 to 200,000 clones, with approximately 90% found just once. Input material: peripheral blood. These TCRs come from a man aged 60-69 years with active or convalescent COVID-19.

The J gene is TRBJ1-2, the V gene TRBV29-1, with 7 positions matching TRBD1. The germline CDR1 and CDR2 sequences are SQVTM and ANQGSEA. CDR3 length equals 12 residues. After removal of 7 bases from V and 4 bases from J, the junction contained 6 bases not matched to a gene. The CDR3 reads CSAGGQSYGYTF. CDR3 sequence (DNA): TGCAGCGCTGGGGGACAGTCCTATGGCTACACCTTC. The full variable domain, in which reference TRBV29-1 and TRBJ1-2 provide the parts outside the CDR3, is SAVISQKPSRDICQRGTSLTIQCQVDSQVTMMFWYRQQPGQSLTLIATANQGSEATYESGFVIDKFPISRPNLTFSTLTVSNMSPEDSSIYLCSAGGQSYGYTFGSGTRLTVV.

V is TRBV6-5 and J is TRBJ2-7, with a tentative D call TRBD1 (5 bases). V lost 0 bases, J lost 0 bases, and 9 bases lay in between. The CDR3 covers 15 residues. Germline values: CDR1 MNHEY, CDR2 SVGAGI. In DNA form, the CDR3 reads TGTGCCAGCAGTTACTCTAGGGGCTTCTCCTACGAGCAGTACTTC. Translating gives CASSYSRGFSYEQYF.

This clone turned up a few times. This rearrangement joins TRBV6-5 to TRBJ2-7; TRBD2 agrees at 8 bases. Germline V gives CDR1 MNHEY, CDR2 SVGAGI. With V trimmed by 4 bases and J by 2 bases, 10 bases remained unmatched. The CDR3 contains 16 residues. This chain's CDR3 is CASSSYSKRGTYEQYF. The DNA of the CDR3 is TGTGCCAGCAGTTCTTACTCGAAGCGGGGGACCTACGAGCAGTACTTC.

V gene TRBV24-1 combines with J gene TRBJ2-3; 9 bases are shared with TRBD1. V lost 4 bases to trimming and J lost 7 bases; unmatched junction nucleotides: 8. CDR3 length: 15 amino acids. CDR1 and CDR2 (germline): KGHDR, SFDVKD. This chain's CDR3 is CATSDTTGTGYTQYF. The CDR3 nucleotides read TGTGCCACCAGTGACACCACTGGGACAGGGTATACGCAGTATTTT.

This clone was seen just once. The chain has TRBV5-1 and TRBJ2-1; 9 positions match TRBD2. The germline CDR1 and CDR2 sequences are SGHRS and YFSETQ. CDR3 length equals 17 residues. With 0 bases clipped from V and 4 bases from J, the junction kept 8 bases outside the gene matches. CDR3 sequence reads: CASSLAGGGAQYNEQFF. CDR3 sequence (DNA): TGCGCCAGCAGCTTGGCCGGCGGGGGGGCCCAATACAATGAGCAGTTCTTC.

This chain uses TRBV5-1 with TRBJ1-1; D unclear. V lost 0 bases, J lost 1 base, and 10 bases lay in between. The CDR3 has 15 residues. The germline V gene encodes CDR1 SGHRS and CDR2 YFSETQ. This CDR3 is CASSLDGVGNTEAFF. CDR3 nucleotides: TGCGCCAGCAGCTTGGATGGAGTGGGGAACACTGAAGCTTTCTTT.

A remark on this clone: One end of the junction varies from germline; a read error may be responsible. The chain links TRBV19 to TRBJ1-2; perhaps TRBD1 as D (5 bases). The CDR3 length is 16 residues. Germline V gene lookup returns CDR1 LNHDA and CDR2 SQIVND (reference sequence). DNA of the CDR3: TGTGCAAGTAGTGCTTGGTCGGGCAGACAGAACTATGGCTACACCTTC. Translation: CASSAWSGRQNYGYTF.

This chain connects TRBV7-9 to TRBJ1-2, with D possibly matching TRBD1 (6 bases). The germline gives CDR1 SEHNR, CDR2 FQNEAQ (reference sequence). V lost 3 bases and J 2 bases, leaving 10 bases between the germline ends. The CDR3 length is 14 residues. CDR3 residues: CASSFRGLNYGYTF. The CDR3 DNA reads as TGTGCCAGCAGCTTCAGGGGACTAAACTATGGCTACACCTTC.

V is TRBV6-5 and J is TRBJ1-3; D is unresolved. V was trimmed by 6 bases and J by 4 bases, leaving 16 bases between them. The V gene's germline CDR1 is MNHEY and CDR2 SVGAGI. This CDR3 has 15 residues. The CDR3 here is CASSAPRSGGNTIYF. The DNA of the CDR3 is TGTGCCAGCAGCGCCCCCCGCTCGGGAGGAAACACCATATATTTT.

Comments on this clone: Different DNA sequences within this sample yield the same CDR3. The chain joins TRBV5-1 to TRBJ2-3, with TRBD1 identical over 8 bases. The CDR3 is 14 amino acids. J was trimmed by 6 bases and V by 0 bases; bases with no gene match: 3. Germline CDR1 is SGHRS and CDR2 is YFSETQ. The CDR3 nucleotides are TGCGCCAGCAGCTTGGGACAGGGGCCGGATACGCAGTATTTT. Amino acid sequence: CASSLGQGPDTQYF.

The rearrangement links TRBV2 to TRBJ1-4; D is ambiguous. V lost 4 bases and J 0 bases, leaving 9 bases between the germline ends. Germline V gene sequence: CDR1 SNHLY, CDR2 FYNNEI. CDR3 length equals 15 residues. The CDR3 sequence is CASSAPVATNEKLFF. CDR3 DNA sequence: TGTGCCAGCAGTGCGCCAGTTGCAACTAATGAAAAACTGTTTTTT.

The chain links TRBV5-1 to TRBJ1-4; D is uncertain. V lost 0 bases to trimming and J lost 7 bases, with 10 bases between them. The CDR3 contains 14 residues. The germline CDR1 and CDR2 sequences are SGHRS and YFSETQ. The DNA of the CDR3 is TGCGCCAGCAGCTTGGACGGCCAGGTTGAAAAACTGTTTTTT. This encodes CASSLDGQVEKLFF.

To note about this clone: The sample carries other DNA sequences with the same CDR3. The chain carries TRBV5-1 and TRBJ1-5; 7 nucleotides agree with TRBD1. Germline assignment: CDR1 SGHRS and CDR2 YFSETQ. V gave up 4 bases and J gave up 2 bases; unmatched junction bases: 3. The CDR3 has 14 amino acids. Written as DNA, the CDR3 is TGCGCCAGCAGCCCGGGGACAGGCAATCAGCCCCAGCATTTT. This sequence encodes CASSPGTGNQPQHF.

This clone turned up a few times. CDR3 amino acids: CASMAFGSSYEQYF. Written as DNA, the CDR3 is TGCGCCAGCATGGCTTTTGGGAGCTCCTACGAGCAGTACTTC. V usage is TRBV10-2 and J usage is TRBJ2-7, with a tentative D call TRBD2 (5 bases). V gave up 7 bases and J gave up 0 bases, with 13 bases separating them. CDR3 length: 14 amino acids. Germline CDR1 reads WSHSY; CDR2 reads SAAADI.

J is TRBJ2-3 and V is TRBV29-1, with 9 nucleotides matching TRBD2. The CDR3 extends over 14 amino acids. The germline V gene encodes CDR1 SQVTM and CDR2 ANQGSEA. J gave up 1 base and V 5 bases, and 4 bases lay outside the gene matches. As DNA, the CDR3 is TGCAGCGTTAGTAGCGGGAGACGCACAGATACGCAGTATTTT. This codes for CSVSSGRRTDTQYF.